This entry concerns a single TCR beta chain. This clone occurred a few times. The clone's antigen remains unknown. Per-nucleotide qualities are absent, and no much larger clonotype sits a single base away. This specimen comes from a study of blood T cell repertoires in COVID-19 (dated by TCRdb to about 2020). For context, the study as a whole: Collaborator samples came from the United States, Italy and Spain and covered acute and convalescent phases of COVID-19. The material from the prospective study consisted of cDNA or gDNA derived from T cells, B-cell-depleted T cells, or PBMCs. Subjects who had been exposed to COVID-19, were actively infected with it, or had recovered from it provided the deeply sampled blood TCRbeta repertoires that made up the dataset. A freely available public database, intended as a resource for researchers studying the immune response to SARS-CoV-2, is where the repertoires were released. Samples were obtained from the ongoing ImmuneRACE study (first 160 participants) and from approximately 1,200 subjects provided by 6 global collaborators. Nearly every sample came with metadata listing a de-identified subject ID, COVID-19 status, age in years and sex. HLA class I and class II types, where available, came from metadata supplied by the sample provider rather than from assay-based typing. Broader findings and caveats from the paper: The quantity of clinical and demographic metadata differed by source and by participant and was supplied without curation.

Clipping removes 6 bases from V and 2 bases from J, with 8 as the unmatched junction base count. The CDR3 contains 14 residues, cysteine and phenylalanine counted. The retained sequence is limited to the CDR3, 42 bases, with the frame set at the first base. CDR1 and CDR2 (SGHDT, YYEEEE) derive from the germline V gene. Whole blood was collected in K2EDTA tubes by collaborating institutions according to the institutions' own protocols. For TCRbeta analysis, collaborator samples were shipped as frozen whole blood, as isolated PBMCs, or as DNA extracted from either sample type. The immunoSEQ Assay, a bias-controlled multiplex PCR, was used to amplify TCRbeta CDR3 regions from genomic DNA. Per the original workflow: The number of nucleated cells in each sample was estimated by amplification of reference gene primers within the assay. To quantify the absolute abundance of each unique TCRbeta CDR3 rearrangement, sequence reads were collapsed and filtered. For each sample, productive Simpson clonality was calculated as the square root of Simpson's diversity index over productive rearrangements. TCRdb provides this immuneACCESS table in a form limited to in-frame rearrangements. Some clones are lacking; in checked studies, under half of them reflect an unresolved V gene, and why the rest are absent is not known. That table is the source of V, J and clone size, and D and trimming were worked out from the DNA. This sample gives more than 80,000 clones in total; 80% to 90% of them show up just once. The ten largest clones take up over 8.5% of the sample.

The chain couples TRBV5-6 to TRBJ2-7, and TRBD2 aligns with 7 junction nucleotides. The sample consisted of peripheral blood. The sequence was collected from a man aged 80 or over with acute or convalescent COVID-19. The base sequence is TGTGCCAGCAACGGCGGGGGTCCGGCCTACGAGCAGTACTTC. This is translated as CASNGGGPAYEQYF.